This T cell receptor beta chain stems from a study of post-analysis software for immune sequencing data. Looking at the study overall: Included courses were relapsing-remitting and secondary progressive multiple sclerosis; progressive-relapsing multiple sclerosis was also included. Study findings and constraints: Patients had higher frequencies than controls of roughly 5 TRBV segments, including TRBV5-6, TRBV5-1 and TRBV20-1. In multiple sclerosis, normalized Chao1 diversity was significantly below that of controls.

Every TCR beta cDNA library bore unique molecular identifiers. The source material, about 0.9 to 11 million T cells, gave rise to 400,000 to 600,000 cDNA molecules. TCRdb fed the PCR reads into MiXCR, producing one record per CDR3 protein. The sample lists hundreds of thousands of distinct CDR3 sequences; approximately 33% were seen once. This clonotype has a handful of counts. What it binds is unknown. Between the trimmed V and J ends, which lost 5 bases and 0 bases, there was a span of 9 bases. This CDR3 region has 15 residues. The germline V gene has CDR1 SGDLS and CDR2 YYNGEE. The source is a girl aged 5 to 17 with multiple sclerosis. What was sequenced was blood. V is TRBV9 and J is TRBJ2-6; unclear D gene. CDR3 loop: CASRGSGSGANVLTF. The CDR3 nucleotides are TGTGCCAGCAGGGGATCAGGCTCTGGGGCCAACGTCCTGACTTTC.